This entry features one TCR beta chain sequence. Its binding antigen is unknown. Base qualities are not provided; no much larger clone lies one nucleotide away. The sample belongs to a study of T cell changes during pregnancy in multiple sclerosis (dated by TCRdb to between 2019 and 2020). Some background on the complete study: The study looked at changes in the T cell repertoire across pregnancy in women with multiple sclerosis.

Library preparation was by the immunoSEQ multiplex PCR assay. Imported from immuneACCESS, the table was reduced by TCRdb to in-frame sequences with V and J called. These copies leave out some clones; in studies compared against another copy, an unresolved V gene accounts for under half, and the cause of the remainder is not known. In all, the sample holds under 65,000 clones, and around 92% of those were seen once. The ten top clones hold 1% to 1.5% of the sample. The germline V gene (reference sequence) provides CDR1 MNHEY and CDR2 SMNVEV. Taken from cysteine to phenylalanine, the CDR3 has 13 residues. Only CDR3 DNA remains: 39 bases, in frame from the first base. V lost 2 bases and J lost 5 bases; the stretch between them is 9 bases long.

Material: peripheral blood, obtained after pregnancy. The sequence links TRBV27 to TRBJ1-1, and perhaps TRBD1 as D gene, on 6 matching bases. The origin of this receptor is a female donor in good health, enrolled as a control in a pregnancy study. This receptor carries the CDR3 CASSLGRGTEAFF. Read as DNA, the sequence is TGTGCCAGCAGTTTAGGCAGGGGTACTGAAGCTTTCTTT.